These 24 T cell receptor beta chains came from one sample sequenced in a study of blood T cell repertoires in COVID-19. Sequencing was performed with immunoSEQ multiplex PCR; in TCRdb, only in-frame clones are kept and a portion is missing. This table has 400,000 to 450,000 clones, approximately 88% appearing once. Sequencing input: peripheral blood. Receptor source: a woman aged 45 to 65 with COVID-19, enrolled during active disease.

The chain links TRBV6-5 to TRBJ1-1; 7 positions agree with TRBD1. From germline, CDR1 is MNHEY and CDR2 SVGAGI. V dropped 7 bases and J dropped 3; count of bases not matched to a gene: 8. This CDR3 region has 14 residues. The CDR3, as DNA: TGTGCCAGCAAAAGGGGGCAGGGGGACACTGAAGCTTTCTTT. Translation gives CASKRGQGDTEAFF.

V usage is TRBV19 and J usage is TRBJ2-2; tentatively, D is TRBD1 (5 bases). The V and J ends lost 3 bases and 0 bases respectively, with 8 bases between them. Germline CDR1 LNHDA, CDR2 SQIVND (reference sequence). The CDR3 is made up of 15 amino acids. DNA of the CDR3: TGTGCCAGTAGTATGGCCAGGGCGAACACCGGGGAGCTGTTTTTT. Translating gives CASSMARANTGELFF. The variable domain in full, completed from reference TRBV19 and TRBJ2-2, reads DGGITQSPKYLFRKEGQNVTLSCEQNLNHDAMYWYRQDPGQGLRLIYYSQIVNDFQKGDIAEGYSVSREKKESFPLTVTSAQKNPTAFYLCASSMARANTGELFFGEGSRLTVL.

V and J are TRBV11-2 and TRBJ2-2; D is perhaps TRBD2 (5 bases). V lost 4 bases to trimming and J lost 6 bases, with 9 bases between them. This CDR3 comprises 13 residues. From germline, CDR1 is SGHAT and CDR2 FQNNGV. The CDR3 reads CASSSGLSGELFF. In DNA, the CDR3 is TGTGCCAGCAGCTCCGGACTGTCCGGGGAGCTGTTTTTT.

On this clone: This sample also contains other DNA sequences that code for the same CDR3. The DNA of the CDR3 is TGTGCCAGCAGAGGACTCTCCCGGAGCACAGATACGCAGTATTTT. It is translated as CASRGLSRSTDTQYF. V gene TRBV2 combines with J gene TRBJ2-3, with D maybe TRBD2 (5 bases). V lost 6 bases to trimming and J lost 0 bases, with 13 bases between them. This CDR3 spans 15 amino acids. Germline CDR1 is SNHLY and CDR2 is FYNNEI.

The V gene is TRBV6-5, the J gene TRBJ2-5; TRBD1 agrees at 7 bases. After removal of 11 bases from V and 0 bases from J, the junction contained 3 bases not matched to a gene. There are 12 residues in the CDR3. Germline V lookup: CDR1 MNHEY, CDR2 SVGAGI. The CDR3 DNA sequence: TGTGCCGGACAGGTGTACCAAGAGACCCAGTACTTC. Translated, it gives CAGQVYQETQYF.

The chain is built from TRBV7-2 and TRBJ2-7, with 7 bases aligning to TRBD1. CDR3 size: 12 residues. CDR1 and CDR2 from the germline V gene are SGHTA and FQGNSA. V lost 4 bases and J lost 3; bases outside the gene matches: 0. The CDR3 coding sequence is TGTGCCAGCAGCTGGGACAGCTACGAGCAGTACTTC. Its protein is CASSWDSYEQYF.

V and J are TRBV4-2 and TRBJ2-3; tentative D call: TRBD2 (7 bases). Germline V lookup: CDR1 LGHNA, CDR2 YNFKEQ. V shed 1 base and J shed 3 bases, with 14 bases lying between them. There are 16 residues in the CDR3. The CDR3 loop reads CASSQVGGAGTDTQYF. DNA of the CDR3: TGTGCCAGCAGCCAAGTAGGGGGGGCCGGTACAGATACGCAGTATTTT.

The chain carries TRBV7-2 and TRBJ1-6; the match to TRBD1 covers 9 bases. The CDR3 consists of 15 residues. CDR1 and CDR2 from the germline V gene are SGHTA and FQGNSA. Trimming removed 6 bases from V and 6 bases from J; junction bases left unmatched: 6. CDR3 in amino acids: CASSHMGQGNSPLHF. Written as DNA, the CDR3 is TGTGCCAGCAGTCATATGGGACAGGGTAATTCACCCCTCCACTTT.

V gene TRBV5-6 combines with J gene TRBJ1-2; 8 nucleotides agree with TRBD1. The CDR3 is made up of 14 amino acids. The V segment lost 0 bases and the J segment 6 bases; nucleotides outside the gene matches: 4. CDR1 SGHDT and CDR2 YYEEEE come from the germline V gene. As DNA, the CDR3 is TGTGCCAGCAGCTTGGACGGCAGGGGGCATGGCTACACCTTC. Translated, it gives CASSLDGRGHGYTF.

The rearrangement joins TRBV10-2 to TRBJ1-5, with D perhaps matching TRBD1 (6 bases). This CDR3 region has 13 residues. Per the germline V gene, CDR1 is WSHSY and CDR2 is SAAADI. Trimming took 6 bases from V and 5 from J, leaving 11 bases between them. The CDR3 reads CASSRGRDQPQHF. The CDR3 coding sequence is TGCGCCAGCAGCAGGGGACGGGATCAGCCCCAGCATTTT.

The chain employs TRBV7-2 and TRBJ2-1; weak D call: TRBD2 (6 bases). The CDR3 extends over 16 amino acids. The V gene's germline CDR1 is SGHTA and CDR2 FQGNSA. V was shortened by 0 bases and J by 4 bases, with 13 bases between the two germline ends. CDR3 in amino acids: CASSLAARGPYNEQFF. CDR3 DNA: TGTGCCAGCAGCTTAGCAGCGCGGGGACCATACAATGAGCAGTTCTTC.

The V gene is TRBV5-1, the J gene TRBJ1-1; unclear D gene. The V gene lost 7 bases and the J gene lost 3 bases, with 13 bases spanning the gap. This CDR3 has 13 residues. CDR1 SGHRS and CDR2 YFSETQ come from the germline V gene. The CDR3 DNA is TGCGCCAGCTATTCTGACGGAGACACTGAAGCTTTCTTT. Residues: CASYSDGDTEAFF. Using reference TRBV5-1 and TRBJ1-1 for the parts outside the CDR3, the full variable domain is KAGVTQTPRYLIKTRGQQVTLSCSPISGHRSVSWYQQTPGQGLQFLFEYFSETQRNKGNFPGRFSGRQFSNSRSEMNVSTLELGDSALYLCASYSDGDTEAFFGQGTRLTVV.

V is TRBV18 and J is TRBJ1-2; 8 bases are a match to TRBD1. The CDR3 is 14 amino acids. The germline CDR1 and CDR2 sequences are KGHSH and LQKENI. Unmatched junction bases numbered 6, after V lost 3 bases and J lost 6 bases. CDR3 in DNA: TGTGCCAGCTCACCCGCCGCGACAGGGGATGGCTACACCTTC. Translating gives CASSPAATGDGYTF.

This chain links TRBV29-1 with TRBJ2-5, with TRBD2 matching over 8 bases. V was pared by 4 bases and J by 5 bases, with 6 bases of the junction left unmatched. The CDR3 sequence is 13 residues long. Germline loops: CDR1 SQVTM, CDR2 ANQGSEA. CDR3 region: CSVGARGGETQYF. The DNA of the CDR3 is TGCAGCGTTGGGGCCCGCGGGGGGGAGACCCAGTACTTC.

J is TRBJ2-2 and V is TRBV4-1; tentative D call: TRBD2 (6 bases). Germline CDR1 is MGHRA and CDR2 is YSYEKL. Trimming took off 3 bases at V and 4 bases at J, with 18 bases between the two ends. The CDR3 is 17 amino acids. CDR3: CASSQGLVPFFTGELFF. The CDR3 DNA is TGCGCCAGCAGCCAGGGACTCGTGCCCTTCTTCACCGGGGAGCTGTTTTTT.

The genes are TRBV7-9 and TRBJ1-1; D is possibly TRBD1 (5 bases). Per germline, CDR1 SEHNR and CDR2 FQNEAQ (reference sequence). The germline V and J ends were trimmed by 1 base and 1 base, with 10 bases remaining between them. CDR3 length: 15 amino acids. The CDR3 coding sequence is TGTGCCAGCAGCTTAGTGCCAGGGAAGAACACTGAAGCTTTCTTT. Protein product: CASSLVPGKNTEAFF. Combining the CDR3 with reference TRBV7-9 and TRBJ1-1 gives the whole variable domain DTGVSQNPRHKITKRGQNVTFRCDPISEHNRLYWYRQTLGQGPEFLTYFQNEAQLEKSRLLSDRFSAERPKGSFSTLEIQRTEQGDSAMYLCASSLVPGKNTEAFFGQGTRLTVV.

CDR3 bases: TGCGCCAGCAGCCTCCGAGCGGGAGGCACAGATACGCAGTATTTT. This translates into CASSLRAGGTDTQYF. J is TRBJ2-3 and V is TRBV4-1; 8 bases align to TRBD2. The germline gives CDR1 MGHRA, CDR2 YSYEKL. V shed 4 bases and J 1 base; nucleotides not matched to a gene: 4. The CDR3 is 15 residues long.

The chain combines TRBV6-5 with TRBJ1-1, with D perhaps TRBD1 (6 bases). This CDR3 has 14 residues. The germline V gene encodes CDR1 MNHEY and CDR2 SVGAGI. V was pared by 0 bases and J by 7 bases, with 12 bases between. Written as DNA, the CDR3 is TGTGCCAGCAGTTACTCGAGGACAGCAAATGAAGCTTTCTTT. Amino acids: CASSYSRTANEAFF.

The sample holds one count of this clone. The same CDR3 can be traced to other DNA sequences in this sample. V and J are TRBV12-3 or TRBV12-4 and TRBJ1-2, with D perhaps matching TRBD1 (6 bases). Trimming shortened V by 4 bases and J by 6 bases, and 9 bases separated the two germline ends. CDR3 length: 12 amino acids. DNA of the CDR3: TGTGCCAGCAGTTGGGGGGGCGATGGCTACACCTTC. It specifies CASSWGGDGYTF.

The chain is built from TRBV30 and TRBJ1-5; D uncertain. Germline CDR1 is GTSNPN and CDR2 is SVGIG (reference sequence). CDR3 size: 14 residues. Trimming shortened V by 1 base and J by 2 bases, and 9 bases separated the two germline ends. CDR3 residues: CAWSGPLGNQPQHF. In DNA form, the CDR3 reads TGTGCCTGGAGTGGGCCGTTGGGCAATCAGCCCCAGCATTTT.

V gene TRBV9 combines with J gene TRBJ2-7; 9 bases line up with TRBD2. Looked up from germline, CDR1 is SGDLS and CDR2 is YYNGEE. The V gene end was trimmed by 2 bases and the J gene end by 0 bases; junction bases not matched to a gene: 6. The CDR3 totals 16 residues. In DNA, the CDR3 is TGTGCCAGCAGCGTTCTCGCGGGGGGGCCCTCCTACGAGCAGTACTTC. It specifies CASSVLAGGPSYEQYF.

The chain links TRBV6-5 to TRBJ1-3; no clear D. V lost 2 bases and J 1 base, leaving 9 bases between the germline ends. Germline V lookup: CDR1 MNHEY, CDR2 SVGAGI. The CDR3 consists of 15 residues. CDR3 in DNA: TGTGCCAGCAGTTACGGGCCATTTTCTGGAAACACCATATATTTT. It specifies CASSYGPFSGNTIYF.

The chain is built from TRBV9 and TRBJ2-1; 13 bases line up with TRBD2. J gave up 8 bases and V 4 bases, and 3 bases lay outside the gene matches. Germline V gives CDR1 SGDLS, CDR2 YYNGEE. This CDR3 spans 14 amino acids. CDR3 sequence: CASSTGTSGDEQFF. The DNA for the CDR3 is TGTGCCAGCAGCACCGGGACTAGCGGGGATGAGCAGTTCTTC.

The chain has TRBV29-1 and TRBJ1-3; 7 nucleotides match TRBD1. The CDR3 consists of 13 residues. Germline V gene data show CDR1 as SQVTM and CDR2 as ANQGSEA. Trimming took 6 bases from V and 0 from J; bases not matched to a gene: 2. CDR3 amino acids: CSVTGSSGNTIYF. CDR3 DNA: TGCAGCGTGACAGGGAGCTCTGGAAACACCATATATTTT.